This TCR beta chain comes out of a study of T-cell reconstitution after alpha-beta-depleted transplantation in children (dated by TCRdb to 2016 to 2017). As for the study more broadly: The study quantitatively tracked T-cell immune reconstitution after TCRalphabeta/CD19-depleted allogeneic hematopoietic cell transplantation in children using TCR repertoire profiling.

Of note for this clonotype: The target of this receptor is not known. No base quality information exists; no much larger clone differs at one position.

According to the germline V gene, CDR1 reads SGHAT and CDR2 reads FQNNGV. Deletion took 2 bases off V and 6 bases off J, with a span of 14 bases between the germline ends. The CDR3, cysteine through phenylalanine, is 15 amino acids long. Only the CDR3 portion is preserved as DNA: 45 bases, with reading frame beginning at the first base. General study outcomes and caveats: Apparently early alphabetaT-cell count recovery about two months after transplant reportedly relied on only several hundred rapidly expanded clones derived from non-depleted graft cells. Over subsequent months, a decline in hyperexpanded clone frequencies was noted, and after one year, T-cell counts and TCRbeta diversity were mostly ascribed to newly produced T cells. In some patients, the high TCRbeta diversity seen at day 60 was put down to recipient T cells and intrathymic progenitors that had survived conditioning.

The treatment or condition label, read with the paper, signifies: allogeneic hematopoietic cell transplantation with graft depleted of TCRalphabeta T cells and CD19 B cells. Transplant recipients were children who received TCRalphabeta/CD19-depleted allogeneic hematopoietic cell grafts. The library was generated by PCR. Sequencing used an Illumina HiSeq 2500. Molecular barcoding was employed in the preparation of TCR libraries, with unique molecular identifiers being used to normalize TCRbeta repertoire quantification. TCRdb reprocessed the public reads (quality trimming at Q25 with fastp, clone calling with MiXCR) and kept in-frame beta chains. Entries that share a CDR3 protein sequence are merged under the most common genes and DNA. This sample gives around 700,000 distinct CDR3 sequences in total; under 15% of them show up just once. The ten largest clones capture 0.65% to 0.9% of the sample.

The material was PBMCs, obtained before TCRalphabeta/CD19-depleted stem cell transplant. The chain is made from TRBV11-2 and TRBJ1-5, with TRBD1 as a weak D call on 6 bases. The TCR comes from a girl aged 2 to 9 with congenital amegakaryocytic thrombocytopenia, due to receive a stem cell transplant. The CDR3 corresponds to CASSLFSGAGQPQHF. The DNA is as follows: TGTGCCAGCAGCTTATTCTCGGGGGCTGGTCAGCCCCAGCATTTT.